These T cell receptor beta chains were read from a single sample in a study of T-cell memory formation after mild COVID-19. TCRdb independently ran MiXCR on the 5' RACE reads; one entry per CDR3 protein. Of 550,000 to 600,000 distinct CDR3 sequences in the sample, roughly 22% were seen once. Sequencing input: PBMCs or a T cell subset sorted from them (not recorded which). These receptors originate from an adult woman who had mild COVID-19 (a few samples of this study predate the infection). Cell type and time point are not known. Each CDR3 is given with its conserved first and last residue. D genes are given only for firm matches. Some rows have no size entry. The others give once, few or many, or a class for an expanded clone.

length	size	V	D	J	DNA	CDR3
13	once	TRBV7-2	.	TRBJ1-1	TGTGCCAGCAGCCTCCCTTGGGCCACTGAAGCTTTCTTT	CASSLPWATEAFF
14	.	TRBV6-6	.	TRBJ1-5	TGTGCCAGCACCGCGGTAGGTAGCAATCAGCCCCAGCATTTT	CASTAVGSNQPQHF
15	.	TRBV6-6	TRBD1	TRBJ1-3	TGTGCCAGCAGTTACAGGGACAGGGGAGCAAACACCATATATTTT	CASSYRDRGANTIYF
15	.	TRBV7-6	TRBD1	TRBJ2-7	TGTGCCAGCAGCTTATTTGGGACAGGCCCCTACGAGCAGTACTTC	CASSLFGTGPYEQYF
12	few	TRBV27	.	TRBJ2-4	TGTGCCAGCAGCCTGAGGGGGGGCATTCAGTACTTC	CASSLRGGIQYF
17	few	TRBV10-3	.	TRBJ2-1	TGTGCCATCAGTGAGTCGGGGGCCATGAGCTCCTACAATGAGCAGTTCTTC	CAISESGAMSSYNEQFF
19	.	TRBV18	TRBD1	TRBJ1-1	TGTGCCAGCTCACCACGAGCCGGGACAGGGAAAATATTGAACACTGAAGCTTTCTTT	CASSPRAGTGKILNTEAFF
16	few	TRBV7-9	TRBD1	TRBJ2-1	TGTGCCAGCAGCTCCAGACAGGGGATCTCCTACAATGAGCAGTTCTTC	CASSSRQGISYNEQFF
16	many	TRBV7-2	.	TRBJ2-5	TGTGCCAGCAGCTTAGAATCCAGGGTCGGTCCGGAGACCCAGTACTTC	CASSLESRVGPETQYF
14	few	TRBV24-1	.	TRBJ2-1	TGTGCCACCAGTGATTTGTTACGTCCGGGTGAGCAGTTCTTC	CATSDLLRPGEQFF
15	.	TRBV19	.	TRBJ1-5	TGTGCCAGTAGTACGGGAAATGGGGGCAATCAGCCCCAGCATTTT	CASSTGNGGNQPQHF
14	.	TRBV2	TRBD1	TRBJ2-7	TGTGCCAGCAGCTACGGGACAGCTCACTACGAGCAGTACTTC	CASSYGTAHYEQYF
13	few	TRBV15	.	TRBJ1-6	TGTGCCACCAGCAGAGATGGAGGGTCACCCCTCCACTTT	CATSRDGGSPLHF
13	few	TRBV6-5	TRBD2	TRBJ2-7	TGTGCCAGCAGGAGGACTAGCGGGAGCCCCAGGTACTTC	CASRRTSGSPRYF
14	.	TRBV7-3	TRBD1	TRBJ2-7	TGTGCCAGCAGCGTAGGACAGGGGAAGAACGAGCAGTACTTC	CASSVGQGKNEQYF
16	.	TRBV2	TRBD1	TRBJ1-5	TGTGCCACCGAACTGGACAGGGGAAATAGCAATCAGCCCCAGCATTTT	CATELDRGNSNQPQHF
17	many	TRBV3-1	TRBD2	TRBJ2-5	TGTGCCAGCAGCCATTCAACGGGGGGGTTGGTCGGCGGGACCCAGTACTTC	CASSHSTGGLVGGTQYF
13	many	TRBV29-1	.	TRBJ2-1	TGCAGCGCCCGAGGCTGGGGGGATGGCGAGCAGTTCTTC	CSARGWGDGEQFF
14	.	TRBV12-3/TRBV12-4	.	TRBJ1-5	TGTGCCAGCAGTTGGGGACGGGTGAATCAGCCCCAGCATTTT	CASSWGRVNQPQHF
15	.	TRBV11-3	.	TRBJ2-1	TGTGCCAGCAGCTTCGTTAGAGGGTCCTACAATGAGCAGTTCTTC	CASSFVRGSYNEQFF
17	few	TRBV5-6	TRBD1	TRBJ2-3	TGTGCCAGCAGCTCTAGGGTCGCGAGCAGGGGGCGAGATACGCAGTATTTT	CASSSRVASRGRDTQYF
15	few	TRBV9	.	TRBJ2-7	TGTGCCAGCAGCCCCGACTCGTCCCCTACCTACGAGCAGTACTTC	CASSPDSSPTYEQYF
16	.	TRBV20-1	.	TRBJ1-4	TGCAGTGCTAGAGATCGGCGGGCGACGGGTTCTGAAAAACTGTTTTTT	CSARDRRATGSEKLFF
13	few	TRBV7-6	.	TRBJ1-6	TGTGCCAGCAGTCGGGACCCTAATTCACCCCTCCACTTT	CASSRDPNSPLHF
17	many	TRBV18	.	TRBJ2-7	TGTGCCAGCTCAGGGTGGGGGCACGAGACCCCCACCAACGAGCAGTACTTC	CASSGWGHETPTNEQYF
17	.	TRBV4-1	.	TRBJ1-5	TGCGCCAGCAGCCAAGAGTACCGCATTGCGGGCAATCAGCCCCAGCATTTT	CASSQEYRIAGNQPQHF
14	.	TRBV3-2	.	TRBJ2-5	TGTGCCAGCAGCCGGCAATGCACCAAGAAGACCCAGTACTTC	CASSRQCTKKTQYF
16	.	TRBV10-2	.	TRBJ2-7	TGCGCCAGCAGTGGGCTGGCAGGGGCCGAACCCTACGAGCAGTACTTC	CASSGLAGAEPYEQYF
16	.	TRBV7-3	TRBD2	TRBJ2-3	TGTGCCAGCAGCCCGCGACTAGCGGGGTCGGGAGATACGCAGTATTTT	CASSPRLAGSGDTQYF
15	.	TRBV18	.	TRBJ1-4	TGTGCCAGCTCACCAGAGTATGGTCGGGGAGAAAAACTGTTTTTT	CASSPEYGRGEKLFF
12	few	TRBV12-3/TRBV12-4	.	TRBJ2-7	TGTGCCACCTCGACTAACAGGGACGAGCAGTACTTC	CATSTNRDEQYF
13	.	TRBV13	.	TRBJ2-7	TGTGCCAGCAGCTTGAAGGACCCGTACGAGCAGTACTTC	CASSLKDPYEQYF
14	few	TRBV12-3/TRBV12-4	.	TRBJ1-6	TGTGCCAGCAGTTTGGGGGGACGACTCAATCCCCTCCACTTT	CASSLGGRLNPLHF
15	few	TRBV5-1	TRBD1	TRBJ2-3	TGCGCCAGCAGCTTTACCGACAGGGGAACAGATACGCAGTATTTT	CASSFTDRGTDTQYF
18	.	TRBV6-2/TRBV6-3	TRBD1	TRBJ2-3	TGTGCCATCCCCCGCCCGGGACAGGGTCCCTTGGGGACAGATACGCAGTATTTT	CAIPRPGQGPLGTDTQYF
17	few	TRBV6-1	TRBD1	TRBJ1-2	TGTGCCAGCAGACCGATTCTTGGACAGGGAAACTACTATGGCTACACCTTC	CASRPILGQGNYYGYTF
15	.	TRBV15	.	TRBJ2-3	TGTGCCACCAGCAGACTGGCGGGAACCACAGATACGCAGTATTTT	CATSRLAGTTDTQYF
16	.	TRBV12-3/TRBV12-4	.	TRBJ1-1	TGTGCCAGCAGGACCCGTGTAGGGGCGGGGAACACTGAAGCTTTCTTT	CASRTRVGAGNTEAFF
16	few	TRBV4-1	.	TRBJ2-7	TGCGCCAGCAGCCAGTTACCCGGGCCTGGCGGCTACGAGCAGTACTTC	CASSQLPGPGGYEQYF
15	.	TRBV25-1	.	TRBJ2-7	TGTGCCAGCAGCCCCTTCGGGGGCAAGTCCTACGAGCAGTACTTC	CASSPFGGKSYEQYF
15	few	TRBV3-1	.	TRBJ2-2	TGTGCCAGCAGCCAAGACAGGGGAATTGTCGGGGAGCTGTTTTTT	CASSQDRGIVGELFF
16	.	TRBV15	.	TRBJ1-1	TGTGCCACCAGCAGAGATCGAGGGCCTAGGGACACTGAAGCTTTCTTT	CATSRDRGPRDTEAFF
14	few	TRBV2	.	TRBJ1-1	TGTGCCAGCAGGTACTCAGGGTTAACTTCTGAAGCTTTCTTT	CASRYSGLTSEAFF
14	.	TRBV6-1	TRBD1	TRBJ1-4	TGTGCCAGCAGTGGGGACAGGGTTGATGAAAAACTGTTTTTT	CASSGDRVDEKLFF
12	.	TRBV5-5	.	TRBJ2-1	TGTGCCAGCAGCCAGGACAATGCTGAGCAGTTCTTC	CASSQDNAEQFF
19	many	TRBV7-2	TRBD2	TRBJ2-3	TGTGCCAGCAGCTCTCCGGCTAGCGGGGGGGCCAGCGCTCGTCGTACGCAGTATTTT	CASSSPASGGASARRTQYF
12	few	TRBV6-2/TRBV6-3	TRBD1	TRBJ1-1	TGTGCCAGCAGCCATCGCGGGACAGGAGCTTTCTTT	CASSHRGTGAFF
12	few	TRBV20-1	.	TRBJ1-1	TGCAGTGCTCTACAGGGTAACACTGAAGCTTTCTTT	CSALQGNTEAFF